The next 5 T cell receptor beta chains were all read from a single sample in a study of shared clonotypes between healthy human individuals. The repertoire was sequenced with immunoSEQ multiplex PCR; TCRdb's copy has only in-frame clones and lacks some. The data show approximately 2.1 million clones, with more than 85% seen just once and 0.35% to 0.5% held by the top ten. The sequencing sample was made of naive CD4+ T cells from PBMCs. Regarding subset: CD45RA+ positively selected. Receptor source: a man younger than 35 in good health. Some clones in this sample may be carry-over from other donors' samples.

This clone occurred once. The rearrangement joins TRBV7-6 to TRBJ2-5, with 10 positions matching TRBD1. CDR1 and CDR2 (germline): SGHVS, FNYEAQ. This CDR3 has 15 residues. V was pared by 4 bases and J by 5 bases, with 7 bases of the junction left unmatched. The CDR3 here is CASSSWTGGGETQYF. The DNA for the CDR3 is TGTGCCAGCAGCTCGTGGACAGGGGGAGGCGAGACCCAGTACTTC.

V gene TRBV5-4 combines with J gene TRBJ1-2; D is uncertain. Trimming pared 7 bases from V and 0 bases from J, leaving 13 bases between. The CDR3 covers 14 residues. Germline CDR1 reads SGHNT; CDR2 reads YYREEE (reference sequence). CDR3 sequence reads: CASRAPAANYGYTF. The DNA of the CDR3 is TGTGCCAGCCGGGCCCCGGCCGCTAACTATGGCTACACCTTC. The full variable domain, in which reference TRBV5-4 and TRBJ1-2 provide the parts outside the CDR3, is ETGVTQSPTHLIKTRGQQVTLRCSSQSGHNTVSWYQQALGQGPQFIFQYYREEENGRGNFPPRFSGLQFPNYSSELNVNALELDDSALYLCASRAPAANYGYTFGSGTRLTVV.

This chain links TRBV5-1 with TRBJ2-7; D remains unclear. The CDR3 runs to 16 residues. V was pared by 4 bases and J by 6 bases, with 23 bases between. Per the germline V gene, CDR1 is SGHRS and CDR2 is YFSETQ. The CDR3 sequence is CASSTTRPGPVVEQYF. The CDR3 region has the DNA TGCGCCAGCAGCACAACTCGACCAGGACCGGTTGTCGAGCAGTACTTC.

The rearrangement uses TRBV6-6 and TRBJ1-1, with TRBD1 matching 8 bases. V lost 6 bases and J lost 1; bases outside the gene matches: 7. This CDR3 is 15 amino acids long. Germline V gene sequence: CDR1 MNHNY, CDR2 SVGAGI (reference sequence). As DNA, the CDR3 is TGTGCCAGCAGACCAGGGGGCGCAGGGAACACTGAAGCTTTCTTT. It specifies CASRPGGAGNTEAFF.

The chain carries TRBV18 and TRBJ2-1; TRBD2 matches at 10 bases. This CDR3 has 15 amino acids. After removal of 3 bases from V and 8 bases from J, the junction contained 7 bases not matched to a gene. From germline, CDR1 is KGHSH and CDR2 LQKENI. CDR3 amino acids: CASSPSSGSWYEQFF. The CDR3 region has the DNA TGTGCCAGCTCACCGTCTAGCGGGAGTTGGTATGAGCAGTTCTTC.